Described below is a single TCR beta chain sequence and its context. What it binds is unknown. An end of the junction does not agree with germline; a read error may underlie this. The data belong to a study of graft-versus-host responses after intestinal transplantation. Study context: All of the recipients had induction that used anti-thymocyte globulin, then tacrolimus and steroids for 2 to 3 years. Study-wide findings and caveats: GvH clonotypes were identified within recipient marrow, with a subset emerging first in ileum or blood. The study associated peak circulating GvH clone levels with early post-transplant HvG declines. Patients with graft-donor T cell macrochimerism had high graft-versus-host to host-versus-graft clonal ratios in allografts.

TCRdb's copy holds only in-frame clones and misses some; the assay was immunoSEQ multiplex PCR. Here the sample spans 23,000 or so clones, about 93% being singletons. The CDR3 is 17 residues long. The germline V gene has CDR1 SGHNT and CDR2 YYREEE (reference sequence). This sequence joins TRBV5-4 and TRBJ2-2; TRBD1 or TRBD2 may be the D gene (5 bases each). The clonotype was recovered from a human patient who received an intestinal transplant, so some T cells may come from the graft donor. The sample consisted of PBMCs, taken just over 29 days after intestinal transplant. Written as DNA, the CDR3 is TGTGCCAGCAGCTTGTGGGGGATTGACAGTTCCCCCGGTGAGCTGTTTTTT. This codes for CASSLWGIDSSPGELFF. The full variable domain, rest sourced from reference TRBV5-4 and TRBJ2-2, is ETGVTQSPTHLIKTRGQQVTLRCSSQSGHNTVSWYQQALGQGPQFIFQYYREEENGRGNFPPRFSGLQFPNYSSELNVNALELDDSALYLCASSLWGIDSSPGELFFGEGSRLTVL.